The rows below give T cell receptor beta chains drawn from one sample of a study of response to subunit inactivated influenza vaccine. TCRdb re-analysed the RT-PCR reads in MiXCR, keeping a single row per CDR3 protein. The sample consists of fewer than 550,000 distinct CDR3 sequences, around 25% of them appearing once. The specimen was CD4+ T cells sorted from PBMCs, collected roughly 5 days after vaccination. The receptors stem from a middle-aged man who received an inactivated influenza vaccine. The CDR3 runs from the conserved cysteine through the conserved F or W. Size values are once, few and many counts, or a class for expanded clones, and some rows have none.

clone_size j_call v_call cdr3_aa
few TRBJ2-7 TRBV6-2/TRBV6-3 CASRTDRGKGYEQYF
- TRBJ2-2 TRBV12-3/TRBV12-4 CASSSGAGELFF
once TRBJ1-4 TRBV5-6 CASSPNRGRGNEKLFF
few TRBJ1-6 TRBV5-1 CASSLTGGADSPLHF
- TRBJ2-2 TRBV20-1 CSAGTSGSVGELFF
- TRBJ2-5 TRBV15 CATSKGEETQYF
few TRBJ2-2 TRBV7-2 CASSLTLAGTGELFF
few TRBJ1-5 TRBV28 CASRGGLGNQPQHF
- TRBJ2-2 TRBV6-1 CASDSRGQNTGELFF
- TRBJ2-2 TRBV6-2/TRBV6-3 CASSDLAGAAGTGELFF
- TRBJ1-2 TRBV20-1 CSARDGTGGYGYTF
many TRBJ2-1 TRBV20-1 CSARGRRQGRSYNEQFF
- TRBJ1-2 TRBV9 CASSVARTGYGYTF
- TRBJ2-5 TRBV6-2/TRBV6-3 CASSYSTRPKQYF
- TRBJ2-7 TRBV10-3 CAISETSYEQYF
- TRBJ2-1 TRBV6-1 CASSPAGKGSYNEQFF
- TRBJ2-7 TRBV5-1 CASSLESLAREQYF
- TRBJ1-5 TRBV12-3/TRBV12-4 CASSLTGRLRRPQHF
- TRBJ2-7 TRBV12-3/TRBV12-4 CASSQQGRNYEQYF
few TRBJ1-5 TRBV12-3/TRBV12-4 CASTPGTGGQPQHF
- TRBJ2-7 TRBV6-1 CASSARDRDREQYF
few TRBJ2-1 TRBV12-3/TRBV12-4 CASSFRSGGLTEQFF
- TRBJ2-5 TRBV29-1 CSVAVGSQETQYF
- TRBJ2-2 TRBV7-9 CAIPPSDRVTGELFF
- TRBJ2-5 TRBV24-1 CATSENGSRETQYF
- TRBJ1-1 TRBV12-3/TRBV12-4 CASSQERQGWAFF
- TRBJ2-7 TRBV4-1 CASSQGQGVGYEQYF
once TRBJ2-7 TRBV28 CASRARRGYYEQYF
many TRBJ2-2 TRBV5-6 CASRIGTAGELFF
- TRBJ2-5 TRBV11-2 CASSFQPGPQETQYF
- TRBJ2-3 TRBV5-1 CASSSPGQGNTQYF
many TRBJ1-1 TRBV5-1 CASSFYRIGQSNTEAFF
once TRBJ2-1 TRBV9 CASSVSGLAGYNEQFF
- TRBJ2-7 TRBV6-5 CASSYDQGALGPYEQYF
- TRBJ2-1 TRBV5-5 CASSSGGLWIDEQFF
few TRBJ2-1 TRBV7-9 CASSPGLAIYNEQFF
- TRBJ2-5 TRBV4-2 CASSPRLLDSQETQYF
few TRBJ2-1 TRBV7-9 CASSDIAGGDYNEQFF
- TRBJ1-1 TRBV18 CASSPRPGETEAFF
few TRBJ1-3 TRBV9 CASSVEPGSSGNTIYF
few TRBJ1-1 TRBV12-3/TRBV12-4 CASSWRPNTEAFF
few TRBJ2-7 TRBV12-3/TRBV12-4 CASSRGGTVYEQYF
few TRBJ2-7 TRBV6-2/TRBV6-3 CASSYHLQSTYEQYF
- TRBJ2-5 TRBV27 CASSLSPTGGQETQYF
- TRBJ1-5 TRBV10-3 CAISPGQGNNQPQHF
- TRBJ1-5 TRBV7-2 CASSYGTVSNQPQHF
- TRBJ2-4 TRBV20-1 CSARDPGVNIQYF